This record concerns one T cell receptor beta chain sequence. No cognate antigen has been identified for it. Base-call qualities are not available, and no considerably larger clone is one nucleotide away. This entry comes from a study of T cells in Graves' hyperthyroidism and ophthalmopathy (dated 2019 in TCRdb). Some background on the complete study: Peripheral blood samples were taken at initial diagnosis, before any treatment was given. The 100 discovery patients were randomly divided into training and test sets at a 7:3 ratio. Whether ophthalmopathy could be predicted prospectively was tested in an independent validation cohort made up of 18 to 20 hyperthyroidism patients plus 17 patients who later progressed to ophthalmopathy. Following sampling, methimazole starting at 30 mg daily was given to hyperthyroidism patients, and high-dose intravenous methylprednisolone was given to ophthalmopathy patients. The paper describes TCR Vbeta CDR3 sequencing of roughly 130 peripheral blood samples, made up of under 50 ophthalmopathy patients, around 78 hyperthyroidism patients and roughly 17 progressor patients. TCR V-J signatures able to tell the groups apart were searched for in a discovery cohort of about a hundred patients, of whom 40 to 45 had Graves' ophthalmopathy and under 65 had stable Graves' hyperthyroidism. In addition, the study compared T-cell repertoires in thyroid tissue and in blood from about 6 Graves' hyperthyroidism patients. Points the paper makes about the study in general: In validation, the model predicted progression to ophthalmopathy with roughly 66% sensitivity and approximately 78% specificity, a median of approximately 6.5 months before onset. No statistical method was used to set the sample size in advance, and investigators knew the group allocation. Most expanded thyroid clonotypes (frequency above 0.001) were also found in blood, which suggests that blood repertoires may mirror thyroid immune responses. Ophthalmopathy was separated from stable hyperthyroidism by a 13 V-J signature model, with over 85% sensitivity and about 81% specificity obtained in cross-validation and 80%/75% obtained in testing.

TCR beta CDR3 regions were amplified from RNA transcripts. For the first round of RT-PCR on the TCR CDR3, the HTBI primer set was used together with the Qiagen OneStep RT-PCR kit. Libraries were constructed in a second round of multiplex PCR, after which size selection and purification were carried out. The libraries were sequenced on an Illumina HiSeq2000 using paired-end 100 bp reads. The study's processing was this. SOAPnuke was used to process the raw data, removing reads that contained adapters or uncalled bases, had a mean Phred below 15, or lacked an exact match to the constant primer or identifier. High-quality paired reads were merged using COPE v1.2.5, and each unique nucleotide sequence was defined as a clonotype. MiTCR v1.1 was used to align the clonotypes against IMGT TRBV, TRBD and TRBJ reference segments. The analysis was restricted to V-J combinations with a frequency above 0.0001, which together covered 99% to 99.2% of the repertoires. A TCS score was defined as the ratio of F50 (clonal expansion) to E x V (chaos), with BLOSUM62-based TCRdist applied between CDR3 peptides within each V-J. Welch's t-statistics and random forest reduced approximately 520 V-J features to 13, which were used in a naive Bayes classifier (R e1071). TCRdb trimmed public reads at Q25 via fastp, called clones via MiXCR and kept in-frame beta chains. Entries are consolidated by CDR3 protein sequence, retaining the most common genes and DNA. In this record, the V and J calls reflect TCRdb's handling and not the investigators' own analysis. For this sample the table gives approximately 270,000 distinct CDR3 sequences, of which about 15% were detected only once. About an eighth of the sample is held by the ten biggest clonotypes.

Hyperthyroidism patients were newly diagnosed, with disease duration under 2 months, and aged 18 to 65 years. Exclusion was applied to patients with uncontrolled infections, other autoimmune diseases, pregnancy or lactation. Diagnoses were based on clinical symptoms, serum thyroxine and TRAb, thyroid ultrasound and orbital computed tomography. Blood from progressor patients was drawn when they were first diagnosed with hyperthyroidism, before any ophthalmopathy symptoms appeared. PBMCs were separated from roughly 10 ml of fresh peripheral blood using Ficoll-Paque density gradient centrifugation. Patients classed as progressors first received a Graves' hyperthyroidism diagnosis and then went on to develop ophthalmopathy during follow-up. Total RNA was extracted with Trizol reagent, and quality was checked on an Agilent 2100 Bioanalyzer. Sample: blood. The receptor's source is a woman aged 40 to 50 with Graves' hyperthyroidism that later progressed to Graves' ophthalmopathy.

The sequenced DNA is TGCAGTGCTAGTGTGGGAGCTGATGGCTACACCTTC. Its amino acids are CSASVGADGYTF. The rearranged segments are TRBV20-1 and TRBJ1-2, with the D gene too uncertain to name. CDR1 and CDR2 are read off the germline V gene (reference sequence) as DFQATT and SNEGSKA. The trim is 3 bases for V and 6 bases for J, with a gap of 11 bases between the germline ends. The CDR3 runs 12 amino acids, cysteine and phenylalanine included. The only DNA kept is the CDR3, 36 bases in frame from the first base.